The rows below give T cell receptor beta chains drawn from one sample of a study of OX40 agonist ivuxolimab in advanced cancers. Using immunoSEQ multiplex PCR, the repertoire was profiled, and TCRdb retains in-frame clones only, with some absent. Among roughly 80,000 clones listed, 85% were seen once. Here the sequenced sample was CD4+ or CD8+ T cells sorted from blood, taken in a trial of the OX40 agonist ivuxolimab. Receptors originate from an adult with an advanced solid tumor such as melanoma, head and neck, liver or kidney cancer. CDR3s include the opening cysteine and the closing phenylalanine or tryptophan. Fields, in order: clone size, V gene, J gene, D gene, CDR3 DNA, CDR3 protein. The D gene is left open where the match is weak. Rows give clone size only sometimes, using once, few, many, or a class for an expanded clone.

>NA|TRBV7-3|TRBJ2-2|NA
TGTGCCAGCGGGGGGCTAGTATCTGGGCCCGGGGAGCTGTTTTTT
CASGGLVSGPGELFF
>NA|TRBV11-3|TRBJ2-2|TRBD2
TGTGCCAGCAGCTTACTAGCGGGAGTGGGCACCGGGGAGCTGTTTTTT
CASSLLAGVGTGELFF
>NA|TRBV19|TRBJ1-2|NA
TGTGCCAGTAGTATGGGGACAACCGCTTATGGCTACACCTTC
CASSMGTTAYGYTF
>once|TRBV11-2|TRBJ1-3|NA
TGTGCCAGCAGCTTAGGGGGCGGAAACACCATATATTTT
CASSLGGGNTIYF
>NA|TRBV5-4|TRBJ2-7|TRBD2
TGTGCCAGCAGCCCTGGAACTAGCGGCGTTTTGAAGCAGTACTTC
CASSPGTSGVLKQYF
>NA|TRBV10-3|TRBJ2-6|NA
TGTGCCATCAGTACTTGGACCGCAACCCCTGGGGCCAACGTCCTGACTTTC
CAISTWTATPGANVLTF
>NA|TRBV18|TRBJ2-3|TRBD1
TGTGCCAGCTCAGTACAGGGGCGCACAGATACGCAGTATTTT
CASSVQGRTDTQYF
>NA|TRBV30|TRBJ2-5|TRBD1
TGTGCCTGGAGTTATCGACAGGGAAGTCTGGAGACCCAGTACTTC
CAWSYRQGSLETQYF
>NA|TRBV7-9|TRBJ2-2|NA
TGTGCCAGCAGCTTAGCCGACCCGTCCGGGGAGCTGTTTTTT
CASSLADPSGELFF
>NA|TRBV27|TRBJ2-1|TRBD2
TGTGCCAGCGGTTTATGGCTAGCGGGTTCCTACAATGAGCAGTTCTTC
CASGLWLAGSYNEQFF
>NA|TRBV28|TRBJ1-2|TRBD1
TGTGCCAGCAGTTTATCGAGGGGGCCGTATGGCTACACCTTC
CASSLSRGPYGYTF
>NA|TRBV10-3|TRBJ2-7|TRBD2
TGTGCCACTAGGACTAGCGGGAACGAGCAGTACTTC
CATRTSGNEQYF
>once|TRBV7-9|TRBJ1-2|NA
TGTGCCAGCAGCCTAGCCGGGACCTATGGCTACACCTTC
CASSLAGTYGYTF
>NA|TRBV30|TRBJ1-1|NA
TGTGCCTGGGGGGCCCTGAACAGTTTGGAAGCTTTCTTT
CAWGALNSLEAFF
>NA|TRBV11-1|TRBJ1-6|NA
TGTGCCAGCAGCCATGCCGGAGGGGGAAATTCACCCCTCCACTTT
CASSHAGGGNSPLHF
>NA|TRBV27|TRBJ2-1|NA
TGTGCCAGCAGTCCCAGAGGACTCCTTGACTCCTACAATGAGCAGTTCTTC
CASSPRGLLDSYNEQFF
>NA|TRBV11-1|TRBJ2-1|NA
TGTGCCAGCAGCTTAGCGGGGATGACCTACAATGAGCAGTTCTTC
CASSLAGMTYNEQFF
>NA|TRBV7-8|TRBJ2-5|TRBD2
TGTGCCAGCAGCTCTTTGGTGACTAGCGGGAGCCAAGAGACCCAGTACTTC
CASSSLVTSGSQETQYF
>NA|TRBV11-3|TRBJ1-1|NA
TGTGCCAGCAGCTTAGAGGGGACCACTGAAGCTTTCTTT
CASSLEGTTEAFF
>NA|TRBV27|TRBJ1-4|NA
TGTGCCAGCAGTCTTGATAGGAGTGGAAAACTGTTTTTT
CASSLDRSGKLFF
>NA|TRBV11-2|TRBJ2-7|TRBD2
TGTGCCAGCAGCTTAGTGTCTAGCGGCGCCTACGAGCAGTACTTC
CASSLVSSGAYEQYF
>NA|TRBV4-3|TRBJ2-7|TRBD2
TGCGCCAGCAGCCAAGGTCCTAGCGGGGTATACGAGCAGTACTTC
CASSQGPSGVYEQYF
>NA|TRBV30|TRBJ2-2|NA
TGTGCCTGCACCGGGACACTTAACACCGGGGAGCTGTTTTTT
CACTGTLNTGELFF
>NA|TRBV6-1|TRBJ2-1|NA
TGTGCCAGCAGTGAACAGGCAAAGTTGGGTGAGCAGTTCTTC
CASSEQAKLGEQFF
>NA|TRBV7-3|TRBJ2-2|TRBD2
TGTGCCAGCAGCCCCGGCGGGGGGAACACCGGGGAGCTGTTTTTT
CASSPGGGNTGELFF
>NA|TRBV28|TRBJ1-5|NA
TGTGCCAGCAGTTTGCCCGGTCTGCGCAATCAGCCCCAGCATTTT
CASSLPGLRNQPQHF
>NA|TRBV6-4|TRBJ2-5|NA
TGTGCCAGCTCCAACAATCCACAAGAGACCCAGTACTTC
CASSNNPQETQYF
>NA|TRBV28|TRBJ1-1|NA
TGTGCCAGCAGTTCCCCATATAGAGGCCTTGAAGCTTTCTTT
CASSSPYRGLEAFF
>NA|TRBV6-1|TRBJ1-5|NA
TGTGCCAGCAGTGTCAGGGCCGAACAGCCCCAGCATTTT
CASSVRAEQPQHF
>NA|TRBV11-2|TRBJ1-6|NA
TGTGCCAGCAGCTTAGGGACCCTGGGTTCACCCCTCCACTTT
CASSLGTLGSPLHF
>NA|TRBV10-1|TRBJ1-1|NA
TGCGCCAGGAGGATAATACAGTCCTTACAACTAATCCTTATGAACACTGAAGCTTTCTTT
CARRIIQSLQLILMNTEAFF
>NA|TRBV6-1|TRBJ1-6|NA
TGTGCCAGCAGTGAAGCGCTTCGAGGCAGGAGTTATAATTCACCCCTCCACTTT
CASSEALRGRSYNSPLHF
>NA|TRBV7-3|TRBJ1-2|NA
TGTGCCAGCAGCCAAAACGGGGGCTCAAACTATGGCTACACCTTC
CASSQNGGSNYGYTF
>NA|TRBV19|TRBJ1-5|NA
TGTGCCAGTAGTGGGAGAGGGGGCAATCAGCCCCAGCATTTT
CASSGRGGNQPQHF
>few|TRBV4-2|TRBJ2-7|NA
TGTGCCAGCTCACAGGGTCTCTCCTACGAGCAGTACTTC
CASSQGLSYEQYF
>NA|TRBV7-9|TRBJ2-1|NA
TGTGCCAGCAGCCAAGTCTCGTTCAAGGGCAGTGAGCAGTTCTTC
CASSQVSFKGSEQFF
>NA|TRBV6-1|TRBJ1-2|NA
TGTGCCAGCACGCTGGCGGCTAACTATGGCTACACCTTC
CASTLAANYGYTF
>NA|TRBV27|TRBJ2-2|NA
TGTGCCACAAAGGACACTAACACCGGGGAGCTGTTTTTT
CATKDTNTGELFF
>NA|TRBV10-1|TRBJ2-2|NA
TGCGCCAGCAGTGAGTCGGTTGTGGACGGGGAGCTGTTTTTT
CASSESVVDGELFF
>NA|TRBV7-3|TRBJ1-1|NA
TGTGCCAGCAGCCGCCTATTGAACACTGAAGCTTTCTTT
CASSRLLNTEAFF
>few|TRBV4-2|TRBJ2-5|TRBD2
TGTGCCAGCAGCCAAGATACGGGTCCGGGGGGGGAAGAGACCCAGTACTTC
CASSQDTGPGGEETQYF
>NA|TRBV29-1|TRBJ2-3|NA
TGCAGCGTCATCCTAAGGGCGGATACGCAGTATTTT
CSVILRADTQYF
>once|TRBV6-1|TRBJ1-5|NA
TGTGCCAGCAGTGCCCGGCCCCCGGGGCAGCCCCAGCATTTT
CASSARPPGQPQHF
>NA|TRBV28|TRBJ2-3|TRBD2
TGTGCCAGCATGGGACTAGCGCTAGGGACAGATACGCAGTATTTT
CASMGLALGTDTQYF
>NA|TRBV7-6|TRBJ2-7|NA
TGTGCCAGCAGCTTAGTGGCCCGAACCGAGCAGTACTTC
CASSLVARTEQYF
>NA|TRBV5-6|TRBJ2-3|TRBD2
TGTGCCAGCATTAGCGGACCCCAGCGGGGGGGCGGAGATACGCAGTATTTT
CASISGPQRGGGDTQYF
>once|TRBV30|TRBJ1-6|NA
TGTGCCTGGAGTATCGGGGGACTCAGATATTCACCCCTCCACTTT
CAWSIGGLRYSPLHF
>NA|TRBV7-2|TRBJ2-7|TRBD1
TGTGCCAGCAGCTCAAGCTCGGGACAGGGTCTCTACGAGCAGTACTTC
CASSSSSGQGLYEQYF